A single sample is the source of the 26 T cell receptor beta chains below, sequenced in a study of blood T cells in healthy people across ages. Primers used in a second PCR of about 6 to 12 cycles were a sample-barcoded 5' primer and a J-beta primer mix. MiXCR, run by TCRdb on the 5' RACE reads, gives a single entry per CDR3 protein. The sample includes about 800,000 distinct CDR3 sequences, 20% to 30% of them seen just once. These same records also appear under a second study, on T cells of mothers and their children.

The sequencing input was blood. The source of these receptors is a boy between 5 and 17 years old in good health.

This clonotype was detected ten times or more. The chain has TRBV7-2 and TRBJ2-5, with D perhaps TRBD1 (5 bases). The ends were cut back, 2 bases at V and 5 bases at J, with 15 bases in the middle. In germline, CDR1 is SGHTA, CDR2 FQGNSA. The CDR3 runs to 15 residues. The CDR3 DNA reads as TGTGCCAGCAGCTTATTTTTGGGGCAACAGGAGACCCAGTACTTC. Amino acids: CASSLFLGQQETQYF.

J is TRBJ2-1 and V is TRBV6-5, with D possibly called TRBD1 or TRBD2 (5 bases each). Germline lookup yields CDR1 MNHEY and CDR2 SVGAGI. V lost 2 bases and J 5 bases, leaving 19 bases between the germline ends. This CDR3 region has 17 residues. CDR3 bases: TGTGCCAGCAGTTACCGTAAACTAGAGGACACAGACAATGAGCAGTTCTTC. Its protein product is CASSYRKLEDTDNEQFF.

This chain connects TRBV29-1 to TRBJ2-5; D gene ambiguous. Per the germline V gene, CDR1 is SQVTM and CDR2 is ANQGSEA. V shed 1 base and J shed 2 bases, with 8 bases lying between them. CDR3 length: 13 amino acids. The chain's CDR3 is CSVEVGLQETQYF. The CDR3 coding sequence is TGCAGCGTTGAAGTAGGTCTTCAAGAGACCCAGTACTTC.

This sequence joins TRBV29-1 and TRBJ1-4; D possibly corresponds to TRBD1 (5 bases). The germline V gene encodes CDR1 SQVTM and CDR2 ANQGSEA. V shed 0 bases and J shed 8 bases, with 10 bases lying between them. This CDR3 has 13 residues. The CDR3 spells CSVEEGVGEKLFF. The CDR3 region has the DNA TGCAGCGTTGAAGAGGGGGTGGGGGAAAAACTGTTTTTT. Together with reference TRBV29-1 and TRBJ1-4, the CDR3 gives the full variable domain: SAVISQKPSRDICQRGTSLTIQCQVDSQVTMMFWYRQQPGQSLTLIATANQGSEATYESGFVIDKFPISRPNLTFSTLTVSNMSPEDSSIYLCSVEEGVGEKLFFGSGTQLSVL.

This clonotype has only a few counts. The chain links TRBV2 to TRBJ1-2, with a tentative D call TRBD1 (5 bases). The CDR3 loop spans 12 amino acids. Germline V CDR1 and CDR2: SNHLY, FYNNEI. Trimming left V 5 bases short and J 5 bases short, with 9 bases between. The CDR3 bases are TGTGCCAGCAGTCCAGGGACTTATGGCTACACCTTC. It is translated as CASSPGTYGYTF.

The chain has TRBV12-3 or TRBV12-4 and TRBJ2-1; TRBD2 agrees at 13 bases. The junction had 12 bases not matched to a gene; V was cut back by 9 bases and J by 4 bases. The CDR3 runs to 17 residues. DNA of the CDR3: TGTGCCAGTAAAAGTCCCGGGACTAGCGGGGTTTACAATGAGCAGTTCTTC. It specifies CASKSPGTSGVYNEQFF.

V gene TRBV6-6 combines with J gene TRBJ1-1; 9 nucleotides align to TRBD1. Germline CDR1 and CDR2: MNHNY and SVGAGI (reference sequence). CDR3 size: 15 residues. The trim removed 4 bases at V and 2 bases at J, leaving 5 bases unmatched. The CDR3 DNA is TGTGCCAGCAGTTTCACAGGGGGCGGAAACACTGAAGCTTTCTTT. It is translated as CASSFTGGGNTEAFF.

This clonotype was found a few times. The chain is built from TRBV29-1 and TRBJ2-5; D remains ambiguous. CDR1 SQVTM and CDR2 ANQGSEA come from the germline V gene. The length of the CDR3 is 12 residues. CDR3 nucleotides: TGCAGTCATCAGGAAGGGTTGGAAAAAGAGTACTTC. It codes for CSHQEGLEKEYF. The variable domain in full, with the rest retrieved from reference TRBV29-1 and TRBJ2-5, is SAVISQKPSRDICQRGTSLTIQCQVDSQVTMMFWYRQQPGQSLTLIATANQGSEATYESGFVIDKFPISRPNLTFSTLTVSNMSPEDSSIYLCSHQEGLEKEYFGPGTRLLVL.

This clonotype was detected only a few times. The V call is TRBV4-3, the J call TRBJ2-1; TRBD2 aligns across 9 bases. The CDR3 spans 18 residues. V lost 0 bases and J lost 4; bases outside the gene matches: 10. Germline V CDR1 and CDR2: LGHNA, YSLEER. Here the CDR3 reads CASSQERSLAGSYNEQFF. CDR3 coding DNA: TGCGCCAGCAGCCAAGAAAGGTCCCTAGCGGGAAGTTACAATGAGCAGTTCTTC.

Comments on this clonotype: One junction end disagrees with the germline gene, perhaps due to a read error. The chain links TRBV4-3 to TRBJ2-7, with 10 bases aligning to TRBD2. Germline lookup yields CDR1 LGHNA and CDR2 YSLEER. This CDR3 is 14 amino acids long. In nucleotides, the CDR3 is TGCGCCAGCAGCCAAGATATGCTAGCGGGAGTTCGGTCCTTC. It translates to CASSQDMLAGVRSF.

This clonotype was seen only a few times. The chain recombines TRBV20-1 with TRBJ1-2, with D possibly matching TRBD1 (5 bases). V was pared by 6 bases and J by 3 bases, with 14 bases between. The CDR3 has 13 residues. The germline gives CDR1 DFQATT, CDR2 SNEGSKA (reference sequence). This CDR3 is CSAAEGYDYGYTF. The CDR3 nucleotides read TGCAGTGCGGCCGAGGGGTACGACTATGGCTACACCTTC.

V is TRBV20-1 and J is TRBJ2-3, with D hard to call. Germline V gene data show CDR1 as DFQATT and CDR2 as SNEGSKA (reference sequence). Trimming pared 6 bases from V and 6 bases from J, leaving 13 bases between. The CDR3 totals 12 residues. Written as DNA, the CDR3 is TGCAGTGCCTCCGGGCCTTCGGATACGCAGTATTTT. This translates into CSASGPSDTQYF.

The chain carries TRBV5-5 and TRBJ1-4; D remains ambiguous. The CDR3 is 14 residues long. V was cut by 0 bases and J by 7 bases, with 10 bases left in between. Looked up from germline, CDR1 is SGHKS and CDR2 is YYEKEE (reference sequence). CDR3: CASSLEGIGEKLFF. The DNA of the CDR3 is TGTGCCAGCAGCTTGGAGGGTATTGGTGAAAAACTGTTTTTT. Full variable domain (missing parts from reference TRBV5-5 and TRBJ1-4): DAGVTQSPTHLIKTRGQQVTLRCSPISGHKSVSWYQQVLGQGPQFIFQYYEKEERGRGNFPDRFSARQFPNYSSELNVNALLLGDSALYLCASSLEGIGEKLFFGSGTQLSVL.

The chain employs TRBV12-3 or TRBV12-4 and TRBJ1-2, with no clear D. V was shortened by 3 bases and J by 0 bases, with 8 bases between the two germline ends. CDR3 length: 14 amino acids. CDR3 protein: CASSFLGTNYGYTF. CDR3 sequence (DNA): TGTGCCAGCAGTTTTCTCGGGACTAACTATGGCTACACCTTC.

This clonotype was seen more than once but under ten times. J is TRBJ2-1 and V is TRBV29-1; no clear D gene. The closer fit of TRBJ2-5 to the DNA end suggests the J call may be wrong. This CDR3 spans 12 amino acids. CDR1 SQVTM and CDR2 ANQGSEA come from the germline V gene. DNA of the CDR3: TGCAGCTCCATTCCCTCCGGCGAGACCCAGTACTTC. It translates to CSSIPSGETQYF.

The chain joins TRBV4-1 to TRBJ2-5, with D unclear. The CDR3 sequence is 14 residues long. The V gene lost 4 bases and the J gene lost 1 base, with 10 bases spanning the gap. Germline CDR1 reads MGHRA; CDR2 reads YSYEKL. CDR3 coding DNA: TGCGCCAGCAGCCCCTTAGTCCCCCAAGAGACCCAGTACTTC. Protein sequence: CASSPLVPQETQYF.

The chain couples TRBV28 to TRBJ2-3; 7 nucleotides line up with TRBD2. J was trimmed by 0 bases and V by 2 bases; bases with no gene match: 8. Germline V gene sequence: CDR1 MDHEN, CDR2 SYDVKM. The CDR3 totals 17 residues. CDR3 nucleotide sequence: TGTGCCAGCAGTTTAGCGGGAGCATTTTCCAGCACAGATACGCAGTATTTT. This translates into CASSLAGAFSSTDTQYF.

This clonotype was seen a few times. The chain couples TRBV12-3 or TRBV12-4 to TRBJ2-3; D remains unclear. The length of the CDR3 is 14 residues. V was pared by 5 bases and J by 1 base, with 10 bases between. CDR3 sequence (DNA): TGTGCCAGCAGTCCACCGCGCCGCACAGATACGCAGTATTTT. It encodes CASSPPRRTDTQYF.

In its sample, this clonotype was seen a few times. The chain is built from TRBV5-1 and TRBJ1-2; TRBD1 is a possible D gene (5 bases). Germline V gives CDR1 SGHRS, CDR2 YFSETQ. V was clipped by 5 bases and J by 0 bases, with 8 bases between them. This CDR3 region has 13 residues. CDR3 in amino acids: CASRDTSNYGYTF. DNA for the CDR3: TGCGCCAGCAGGGACACCTCTAACTATGGCTACACCTTC. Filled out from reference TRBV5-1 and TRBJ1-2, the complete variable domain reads KAGVTQTPRYLIKTRGQQVTLSCSPISGHRSVSWYQQTPGQGLQFLFEYFSETQRNKGNFPGRFSGRQFSNSRSEMNVSTLELGDSALYLCASRDTSNYGYTFGSGTRLTVV.

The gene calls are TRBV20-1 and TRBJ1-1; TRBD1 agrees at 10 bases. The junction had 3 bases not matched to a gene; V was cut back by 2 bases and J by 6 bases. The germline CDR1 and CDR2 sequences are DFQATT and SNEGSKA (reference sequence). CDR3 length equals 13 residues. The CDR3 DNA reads TGCAGTGCTAGATCGGACAGGGGGGCTGAAGCTTTCTTT. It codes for CSARSDRGAEAFF.

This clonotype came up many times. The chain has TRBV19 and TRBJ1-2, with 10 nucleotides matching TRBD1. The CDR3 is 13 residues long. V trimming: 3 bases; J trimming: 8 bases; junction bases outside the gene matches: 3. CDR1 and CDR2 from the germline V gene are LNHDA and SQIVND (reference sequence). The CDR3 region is CASSIGQGDGYTF. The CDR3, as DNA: TGTGCCAGTAGTATCGGACAGGGGGACGGCTACACCTTC.

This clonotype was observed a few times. The CDR3, as DNA: TGTGCCAGCAGTTTGGACCGATTACACGAGCAGTACTTC. Its translation is CASSLDRLHEQYF. V usage is TRBV28 and J usage is TRBJ2-5; D is ambiguous. The J call is uncertain, as TRBJ2-7 better fits the DNA end. The CDR3 sequence is 13 residues long. Germline V gene lookup returns CDR1 MDHEN and CDR2 SYDVKM.

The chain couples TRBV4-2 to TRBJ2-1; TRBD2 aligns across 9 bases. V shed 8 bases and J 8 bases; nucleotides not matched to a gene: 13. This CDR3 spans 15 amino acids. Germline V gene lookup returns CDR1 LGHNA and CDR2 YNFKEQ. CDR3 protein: CASRGTSRGLDEQFF. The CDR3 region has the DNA TGTGCCAGCCGGGGGACTAGCCGGGGGCTCGATGAGCAGTTCTTC.

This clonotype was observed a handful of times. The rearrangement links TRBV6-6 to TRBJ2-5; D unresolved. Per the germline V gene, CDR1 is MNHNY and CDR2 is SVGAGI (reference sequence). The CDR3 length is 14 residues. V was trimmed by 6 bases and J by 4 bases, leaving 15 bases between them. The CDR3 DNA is TGTGCCAGCAGCCCACGCCATACTTCAGAGACCCAGTACTTC. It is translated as CASSPRHTSETQYF.

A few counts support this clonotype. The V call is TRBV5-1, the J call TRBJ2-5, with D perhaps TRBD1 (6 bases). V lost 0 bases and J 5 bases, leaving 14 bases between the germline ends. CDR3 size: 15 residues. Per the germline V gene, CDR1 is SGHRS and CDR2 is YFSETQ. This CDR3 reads CASSLEDSYGETQYF. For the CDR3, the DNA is TGCGCCAGCAGCTTGGAGGACAGCTACGGGGAGACCCAGTACTTC.

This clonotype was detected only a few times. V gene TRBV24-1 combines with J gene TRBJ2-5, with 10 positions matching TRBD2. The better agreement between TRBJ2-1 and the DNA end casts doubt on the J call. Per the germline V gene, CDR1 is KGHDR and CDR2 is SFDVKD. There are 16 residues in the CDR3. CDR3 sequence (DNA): TGTGCCACCAGTGGTCTAGCGGGAGCTAGCTACAATGAGCAGTTCTTC. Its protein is CATSGLAGASYNEQFF.